What follows are 27 T cell receptor beta chains derived from one specimen sequenced in a study of tumor and adjacent non-tumor tissue in lung cancer. No cell sorting was done before RNA was extracted from the tissue. Three rounds of nested PCR, following a modified ARM-PCR protocol, produced the TCRbeta library. TCRdb itself ran the multiplex PCR reads through MiXCR, one entry per CDR3 protein. The data contain 85,000 to 100,000 distinct CDR3 sequences, 67% of them singletons. Sequencing used lung tumor tissue. These receptor sequences come from a man aged 60 to 69 with non-small cell lung cancer.

This clonotype was seen repeatedly, ten times or more. The V gene is TRBV6-6, the J gene TRBJ2-7, with D unresolved. Germline lookup yields CDR1 MNHNY and CDR2 SVGAGI (reference sequence). The CDR3 extends over 12 amino acids. The V and J ends lost 8 bases and 2 bases respectively, with 10 bases between them. The CDR3 spells CASGSLPYEQYF. The CDR3 DNA reads TGTGCCAGCGGATCATTACCCTACGAGCAGTACTTC.

A word on this clonotype: Lacking the conserved final phenylalanine or tryptophan, this CDR3 likely reflects a read error. This sequence joins TRBV6-5 and TRBJ2-3; 7 nucleotides align to TRBD2. CDR3 length: 15 amino acids. Germline-derived CDR1 and CDR2 are MNHEY and SVGAGI. Here the CDR3 DNA reads TGTGCCAGCAGTTACGGCGGGAGTGACACAAATACGCAGTATCTT. This codes for CASSYGGSDTNTQYL.

The chain recombines TRBV11-2 with TRBJ2-7; TRBD1 might be the D (6 bases). The CDR3 has 13 residues. Per germline, CDR1 SGHAT and CDR2 FQNNGV. V was clipped by 10 bases and J by 3 bases, with 16 bases between them. The CDR3 DNA reads as TGTGCCAACAGTTTAGGACAGCGCTACGAGCAGTACTTC. Translated: CANSLGQRYEQYF.

The chain uses TRBV11-2 and TRBJ2-2, with D perhaps assigned TRBD1 or TRBD2 (5 bases each). CDR1 is SGHAT, CDR2 FQNNGV, per germline. Trimming shortened V by 7 bases and J by 8 bases, and 20 bases separated the two germline ends. The CDR3 extends over 15 amino acids. The CDR3 region has the DNA TGTGCCAGCAATCTGGAACAGTGGGGGTTGGGGGAGCTGTTTTTT. Protein sequence: CASNLEQWGLGELFF.

This clonotype was detected once. At one of its ends the junction is not consistent with the germline gene, which may arise from a read error. The chain uses TRBV6-1 and TRBJ1-5, with 7 bases aligning to TRBD1. This CDR3 region has 17 residues. The germline CDR1 and CDR2 sequences are MNHNS and SASEGT. The CDR3 reads CANSEERGTVTYQPQHF. CDR3 DNA sequence: TGTGCCAACAGTGAAGAGCGGGGGACAGTGACTTATCAGCCCCAGCATTTT.

The CDR3 loop reads CASSRPEGTQYF. Written as DNA, the CDR3 is TGTGCCAGCAGCCGGCCGGAGGGGACCCAGTACTTC. This sequence joins TRBV6-2 or TRBV6-3 and TRBJ2-5; tentatively, D is TRBD2 (6 bases). The CDR3 is made up of 12 amino acids. The V end lost 6 bases, the J end lost 7 bases, and 12 bases lay between the germline ends. Germline loops: CDR1 MNHEY, CDR2 SVGEGT.

The table lists this clonotype with a few counts. Its ends do not fully match the called genes, so a read error is possible. V and J are TRBV5-4 and TRBJ2-3; D unresolved. There are 14 residues in the CDR3. The germline gives CDR1 SGHNT, CDR2 YYREEE (reference sequence). The CDR3 loop is CANSLPGSTDTQYF. CDR3 DNA sequence: TGTGCCAACAGCCTACCGGGCTCCACAGATACGCAGTATTTT.

Ten or more counts support this clonotype. CDR3 DNA: TGTGCCAGCAGTTACGGGGAGAAATACGAGCAGTACTTC. As protein: CASSYGEKYEQYF. The chain uses TRBV6-5 and TRBJ2-7; possibly TRBD2 for D (5 bases). V lost 2 bases to trimming and J lost 4 bases, with 9 bases between them. The CDR3 covers 13 residues. Germline CDR1 and CDR2: MNHEY and SVGAGI.

The chain joins TRBV20-1 to TRBJ1-6; 8 bases map to TRBD1. Looked up from germline, CDR1 is DFQATT and CDR2 is SNEGSKA (reference sequence). The V gene end was trimmed by 0 bases and the J gene end by 5 bases; junction bases not matched to a gene: 9. This CDR3 has 17 residues. The CDR3, as DNA: TGCAGTGCTAGAGATATGGGCAGGGGGCTGGATAATTCACCCCTCCACTTT. Translation gives CSARDMGRGLDNSPLHF.

Ten or more counts support this clonotype. V gene TRBV5-4 combines with J gene TRBJ1-2, with D possibly being TRBD1 (6 bases). Germline V gives CDR1 SGHNT, CDR2 YYREEE (reference sequence). CDR3 length: 13 residues. Trimming removed 2 bases from V and 6 bases from J, with 11 bases in between. This CDR3 reads CASSFSTGNGYTF. CDR3 coding DNA: TGTGCCAGCAGCTTTAGTACAGGGAATGGCTACACCTTC.

On this clonotype itself: Since no conserved phenylalanine or tryptophan closes the CDR3, a read error is the likely cause. Because the CDR3's place on the DNA is in doubt, the DNA is left out and the CDR3 is given as listed by TCRdb. This chain connects TRBV6-2 or TRBV6-3 to TRBJ2-7; the table gives TRBD2 as D, unverified against the DNA. The CDR3 spans 12 amino acids, including both terminal residues. The germline gives CDR1 MNHEY, CDR2 SVGEGT. The CDR3: CASSRLAHEEYL.

This clonotype has at least ten counts. V gene TRBV6-6 combines with J gene TRBJ2-1; tentative D call: TRBD1 (5 bases). This CDR3 comprises 14 residues. Trimming pared 2 bases from V and 5 bases from J, leaving 10 bases between. Germline V gives CDR1 MNHNY, CDR2 SVGAGI (reference sequence). The CDR3 bases are TGTGCCAGCAGTTACCTAGGCAGGGACAATGAGCAGTTCTTC. As protein: CASSYLGRDNEQFF.

Note on this clonotype: It is likely a read error, because the conserved phenylalanine at the end of the CDR3 is missing. The gene calls are TRBV6-5 and TRBJ1-2; TRBD1 agrees at 9 bases. Losses at the gene ends were 8 bases for V and 7 bases for J; bases not matched to a gene: 11. CDR1 is MNHEY and CDR2 is SVGAGI in the germline V gene. This CDR3 contains 14 residues. CDR3 sequence reads: CASRLGQGSVGYTS. CDR3 DNA: TGTGCCAGCCGTTTAGGACAGGGGTCGGTTGGCTACACCTCC.

As to this clonotype: A single base separates this from a much larger clone, so it may be a read error. This chain links TRBV20-1 with TRBJ2-3, with D maybe TRBD1 (6 bases). This CDR3 is built from 13 residues. CDR1 and CDR2 from the germline V gene are DFQATT and SNEGSKA (reference sequence). The V end was cut by 8 bases, the J end by 6 bases, with 18 bases between. This chain's CDR3 is CSPTTGRDDTQYF. The DNA of the CDR3 is TGCAGTCCTACGACAGGCCGCGATGATACGCAGTATTTT.

A remark on this clonotype: One junction end does not reproduce the germline sequence, and a read error may be involved. The chain joins TRBV4-2 to TRBJ2-1, with D possibly TRBD2 on 6 matching bases. Germline loops: CDR1 LGHNA, CDR2 YNFKEQ. This CDR3 is 16 amino acids long. The CDR3 DNA sequence: TGTGCCAGCAGCCAAGAAGGTAGCGGCCCCTACAATGAGCAGTTTTTC. Encoded protein: CASSQEGSGPYNEQFF.

This clonotype occurred many times. The chain is built from TRBV28 and TRBJ1-6; D is uncertain. V lost 5 bases to trimming and J lost 7 bases, with 6 bases between them. Germline loops: CDR1 MDHEN, CDR2 SYDVKM. This CDR3 is 12 amino acids long. The CDR3 here is CASSAPNSPLHF. CDR3 DNA sequence: TGTGCCAGCAGTGCGCCGAATTCACCCCTCCACTTT.

With respect to this clonotype: A much larger clone is a single base away; this may be a read error. This chain joins TRBV13 and TRBJ2-5; no clear D gene. Trimming pared 6 bases from V and 2 bases from J, leaving 7 bases between. Per the germline V gene, CDR1 is PRHDT and CDR2 is FYEKMQ (reference sequence). This CDR3 has 12 amino acids. This CDR3 is CASSVRQETQYF. DNA for the CDR3: TGTGCCAGCAGTGTAAGGCAAGAGACCCAGTACTTC.

About this clonotype: This may be a read error, as it is one base from a much larger clone. The chain is built from TRBV5-1 and TRBJ1-5; a possible D gene is TRBD1 (5 bases). This CDR3 is 15 amino acids long. Germline CDR1 SGHRS, CDR2 YFSETQ. The CDR3 nucleotides are TGCGCCAGCAGCTTGGATGGGGGTTTAAATCAGTCCCAGCATTTT. Residues: CASSLDGGLNQSQHF.

This clonotype was counted once. This rearrangement joins TRBV20-1 to TRBJ2-3, with 7 bases fitting TRBD2. This CDR3 is 15 amino acids long. CDR1 is DFQATT, CDR2 SNEGSKA, per germline (reference sequence). Trimming took 6 bases from V and 0 from J; bases not matched to a gene: 9. The CDR3 loop reads CSAEGGINSTDTQYF. The CDR3 nucleotides read TGCAGTGCCGAGGGAGGGATCAATAGCACAGATACGCAGTATTTT.

The chain uses TRBV12-3 or TRBV12-4 and TRBJ2-5; TRBD2 is a possible D gene (5 bases). There are 16 residues in the CDR3. The V gene lost 4 bases and the J gene lost 4 bases, with 19 bases spanning the gap. The CDR3 loop is CASSSTLVGVTETQYF. CDR3 coding DNA: TGTGCCAGCAGTTCAACACTAGTGGGAGTAACAGAGACCCAGTACTTC.

This clonotype is labeled large. Written as DNA, the CDR3 is TGTGCCAGCAGCTTCGGACAGAATGGAAACACCATATATTTT. Translating it yields CASSFGQNGNTIYF. The rearrangement uses TRBV11-3 and TRBJ1-3, with a possible D match to TRBD1 (6 bases). V was clipped by 3 bases and J by 3 bases, with 9 bases between them. Per germline, CDR1 SGHNT and CDR2 YENEEA. The CDR3 extends over 14 amino acids.

A note on this clonotype: An end of the junction does not agree with germline; a read error may underlie this. This rearrangement joins TRBV11-2 to TRBJ2-1, with D perhaps matching TRBD2 (6 bases). Germline values: CDR1 SGHAT, CDR2 FQNNGV. This CDR3 has 15 amino acids. The CDR3 nucleotides read TGTGCCAGCAGCCCACACCGGGGGATGAGGTATGAACAGTTCTTC. This gives the protein CASSPHRGMRYEQFF.

This clonotype was counted ten times or more. The V call is TRBV20-1, the J call TRBJ2-3, with a weak D call TRBD2 (5 bases). The V end lost 4 bases, the J end lost 14 bases, and 22 bases lay between the germline ends. CDR1 DFQATT and CDR2 SNEGSKA come from the germline V gene (reference sequence). The length of the CDR3 is 13 residues. The CDR3 reads CSAKRSADSSGYF. DNA for the CDR3: TGCAGTGCTAAGAGGTCCGCGGACTCTTCGGGGTATTTT.

About this clonotype: A read error may produce the germline difference seen at one junction end. J is TRBJ2-2 and V is TRBV11-2, with 8 positions matching TRBD2. Germline assignment: CDR1 SGHAT and CDR2 FQNNGV. The CDR3 length is 18 residues. The CDR3 DNA reads as TGTGCCAGCAGCTCGGGACTAGAGGGAGCGACGAACACCAGTGAGCTGTTTTTC. Translating it yields CASSSGLEGATNTSELFF.

This clonotype was seen a single time. A read error may explain this, as a much larger clone is one base away. V is TRBV18 and J is TRBJ1-4, with D perhaps TRBD1 (5 bases). This CDR3 spans 14 amino acids. Germline CDR1 is KGHSH and CDR2 is LQKENI. The DNA of the CDR3 is TGTGTCAGCTCATTCCGGGACTGGGATGAAAAACTGTTTTTT. It codes for CVSSFRDWDEKLFF.

This clonotype was detected ten times or more. V is TRBV13 and J is TRBJ2-7; 10 nucleotides agree with TRBD1. Germline CDR1 PRHDT, CDR2 FYEKMQ (reference sequence). V dropped 3 bases and J dropped 3; count of bases not matched to a gene: 5. The CDR3 consists of 15 residues. For the CDR3, the DNA is TGTGCCAGCAGCTTGGGGGGGACAGGGGACTACGAGCAGTACTTC. It codes for CASSLGGTGDYEQYF. Combining the CDR3 with reference TRBV13 and TRBJ2-7 gives the whole variable domain AAGVIQSPRHLIKEKRETATLKCYPIPRHDTVYWYQQGPGQDPQFLISFYEKMQSDKGSIPDRFSAQQFSDYHSELNMSSLELGDSALYFCASSLGGTGDYEQYFGPGTRLTVT.

The V and J genes are TRBV20-1 and TRBJ1-1; a weak D match, TRBD1 (5 bases). Trimming left V 1 base short and J 0 bases short, with 15 bases between. The CDR3 is 16 amino acids. CDR1 and CDR2 (germline): DFQATT, SNEGSKA (reference sequence). The CDR3 loop reads CSARGPWGKMNTEAFF. The CDR3 nucleotides are TGCAGTGCTAGAGGCCCCTGGGGGAAGATGAACACTGAAGCTTTCTTT.